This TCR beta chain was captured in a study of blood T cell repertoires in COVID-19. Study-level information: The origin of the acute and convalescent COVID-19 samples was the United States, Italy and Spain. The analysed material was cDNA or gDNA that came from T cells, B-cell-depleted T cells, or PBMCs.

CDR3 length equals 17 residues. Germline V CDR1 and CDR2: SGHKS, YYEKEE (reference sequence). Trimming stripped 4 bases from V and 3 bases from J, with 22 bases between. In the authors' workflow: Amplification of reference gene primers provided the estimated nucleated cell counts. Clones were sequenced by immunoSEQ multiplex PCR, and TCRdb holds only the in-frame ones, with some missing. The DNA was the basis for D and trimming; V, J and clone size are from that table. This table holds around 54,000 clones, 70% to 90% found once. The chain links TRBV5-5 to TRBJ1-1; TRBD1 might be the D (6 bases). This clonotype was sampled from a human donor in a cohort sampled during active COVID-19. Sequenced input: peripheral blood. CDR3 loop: CASSLEWVSTGHTEAFF. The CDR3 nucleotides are TGTGCCAGCAGCCTGGAGTGGGTTTCAACAGGGCACACTGAAGCTTTCTTT.